This record looks at one TCR beta chain sequence and its context. Its antigen is not identified. Per the germline V gene, CDR1 is SGHVS and CDR2 is FNYEAQ. This CDR3 spans 14 amino acids. V dropped 1 base and J dropped 4 bases, with 10 bases sitting between them. This table comes from immunoSEQ multiplex PCR, and its TCRdb copy is limited to in-frame clones, with some not included. The repertoire holds some 130,000 clones, with more than 75% as singletons. This sample is part of a study of T cell responses to AZD1222 COVID-19 vaccine. Study results and caveats: Repertoires were obtained solely post-peak T cell response. Donor demographics were predominantly white British with a female majority; clonal diversity may be underestimated.

The clonotype originates from an adult in good health. The rearrangement links TRBV7-6 to TRBJ1-2; tentatively, D is TRBD1 (6 bases). The sample in question was peripheral blood, obtained on day 0 of AZD1222 vaccination. The chain's CDR3 is CASSLGTDPYGYTF. The DNA of the CDR3 is TGTGCCAGCAGCTTAGGGACAGACCCCTATGGCTACACCTTC. Full variable domain (outside the CDR3, taken from reference TRBV7-6 and TRBJ1-2): GAGVSQSPRYKVTKRGQDVALRCDPISGHVSLYWYRQALGQGPEFLTYFNYEAQQDKSGLPNDRFSAERPEGSISTLTIQRTEQRDSAMYRCASSLGTDPYGYTFGSGTRLTVV.